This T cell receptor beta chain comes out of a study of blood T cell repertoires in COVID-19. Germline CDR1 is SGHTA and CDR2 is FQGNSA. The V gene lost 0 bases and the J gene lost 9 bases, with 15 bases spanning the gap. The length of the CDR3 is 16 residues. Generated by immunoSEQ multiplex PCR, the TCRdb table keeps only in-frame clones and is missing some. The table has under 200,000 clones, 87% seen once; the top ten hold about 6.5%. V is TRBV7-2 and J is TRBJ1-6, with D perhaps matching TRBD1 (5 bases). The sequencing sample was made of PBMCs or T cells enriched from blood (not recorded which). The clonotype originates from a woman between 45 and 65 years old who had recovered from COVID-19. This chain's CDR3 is CASSLAGGRGASPLHF. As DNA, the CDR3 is TGTGCCAGCAGCTTAGCGGGTGGTAGGGGCGCTTCACCCCTCCACTTT.